This passage covers 25 T cell receptor beta chains from one sample sequenced in a study of shared clonotypes between healthy human individuals. Clones were sequenced by immunoSEQ multiplex PCR, and TCRdb holds only the in-frame ones, with some missing. The sample yields 950,000 to 1,200,000 clones, approximately 75% seen once. Source material: memory CD4+ T cells from PBMCs. Subset defined: CD45RA-negative fraction. The receptors shown here come from a man aged 18 to 29 in good health. Some clones in this sample may be carry-over from other donors' samples.

The chain joins TRBV7-2 to TRBJ1-4; weak D call: TRBD1 (5 bases). Germline V CDR1 and CDR2: SGHTA, FQGNSA. CDR3 length: 16 amino acids. V lost 3 bases, J lost 6 bases, and 17 bases lay in between. The CDR3 reads CASSFSGGGVDEKLFF. The CDR3 coding sequence is TGTGCCAGCAGCTTTAGCGGTGGAGGGGTGGATGAAAAACTGTTTTTT.

The V call is TRBV19, the J call TRBJ1-2, with 7 bases fitting TRBD1. The V gene's germline CDR1 is LNHDA and CDR2 SQIVND (reference sequence). The CDR3 sequence is 15 residues long. V lost 6 bases and J lost 0; bases outside the gene matches: 7. CDR3 residues: CASSWGTDSNYGYTF. The CDR3 DNA follows: TGTGCCAGTAGCTGGGGGACAGACTCTAACTATGGCTACACCTTC.

This sequence joins TRBV10-3 and TRBJ2-7, with TRBD2 matching over 7 bases. The germline gives CDR1 ENHRY, CDR2 SYGVKD. V shed 6 bases, J shed 4 bases, and the junction held 6 bases outside the gene matches. The CDR3 runs 13 residues. Here the CDR3 DNA reads TGTGCCATCAGGAACCCCGGGGGGTACGAGCAGTACTTC. Its protein product is CAIRNPGGYEQYF.

This clone was recorded once. The genes are TRBV30 and TRBJ2-7; 10 positions match TRBD1. This CDR3 has 13 residues. V lost 7 bases and J lost 3; bases outside the gene matches: 6. In germline, CDR1 is GTSNPN, CDR2 SVGIG (reference sequence). CDR3 sequence reads: CASARDRGYEQYF. The CDR3 DNA sequence: TGTGCCTCAGCCCGGGACAGGGGCTACGAGCAGTACTTC.

This chain joins TRBV28 and TRBJ1-1; D not certain. This CDR3 comprises 15 residues. The V gene lost 3 bases and the J gene lost 5 bases, with 16 bases spanning the gap. CDR1 is MDHEN and CDR2 is SYDVKM in the germline V gene. As DNA, the CDR3 is TGTGCCAGCAGTTTGCGGATAGGGCGAGGGACTGAAGCTTTCTTT. Protein: CASSLRIGRGTEAFF. Full variable domain (outside the CDR3, taken from reference TRBV28 and TRBJ1-1): DVKVTQSSRYLVKRTGEKVFLECVQDMDHENMFWYRQDPGLGLRLIYFSYDVKMKEKGDIPEGYSVSREKKERFSLILESASTNQTSMYLCASSLRIGRGTEAFFGQGTRLTVV.

The sample holds one count of this clone. This chain connects TRBV9 to TRBJ1-4; 7 bases agree with TRBD1. Trimming at V came to 3 bases and at J to 5 bases, leaving 4 bases not matched to a gene. CDR1 and CDR2 from the germline V gene are SGDLS and YYNGEE. The CDR3 is 14 amino acids. The CDR3 region has the DNA TGTGCCAGCAGCGCGACAGGGAGGAATGAAAAACTGTTTTTT. This sequence encodes CASSATGRNEKLFF.

This clone was picked up many times. V usage is TRBV5-1 and J usage is TRBJ2-7; no clear D. CDR3 length: 13 amino acids. Looked up from germline, CDR1 is SGHRS and CDR2 is YFSETQ. The V end lost 0 bases, the J end lost 2 bases, and 6 bases lay between the germline ends. CDR3 sequence reads: CASSLAETYEQYF. For the CDR3, the DNA is TGCGCCAGCAGCTTGGCGGAAACCTACGAGCAGTACTTC.

J is TRBJ2-3 and V is TRBV28; TRBD2 is a possible D gene (6 bases). There are 16 residues in the CDR3. Between the trimmed V and J ends, which lost 3 bases and 1 base, there was a span of 14 bases. Germline CDR1 and CDR2: MDHEN and SYDVKM. CDR3 nucleotides: TGTGCCAGCAGTTTCAAAGGATTAGCGGGCACAGATACGCAGTATTTT. Translated, it gives CASSFKGLAGTDTQYF.

A word on this clone: In the same sample, other DNA sequences code for this CDR3. This chain connects TRBV6-1 to TRBJ1-5; TRBD1 aligns across 7 bases. This CDR3 is 14 amino acids long. The trim removed 4 bases at V and 0 bases at J, leaving 0 bases unmatched. Per the germline V gene, CDR1 is MNHNS and CDR2 is SASEGT. This CDR3 reads CASSGQGSNQPQHF. As DNA, the CDR3 is TGTGCCAGCAGTGGACAGGGTAGCAATCAGCCCCAGCATTTT.

The chain uses TRBV5-1 and TRBJ2-1; 7 positions agree with TRBD2. This CDR3 is built from 16 residues. Unmatched junction bases numbered 4, after V lost 0 bases and J lost 1 base. CDR1 SGHRS and CDR2 YFSETQ come from the germline V gene. CDR3 sequence: CASSLGPGGSYNEQFF. DNA for the CDR3: TGCGCCAGCAGCTTGGGCCCGGGGGGATCCTACAATGAGCAGTTCTTC. The variable domain in full, with the rest retrieved from reference TRBV5-1 and TRBJ2-1, is KAGVTQTPRYLIKTRGQQVTLSCSPISGHRSVSWYQQTPGQGLQFLFEYFSETQRNKGNFPGRFSGRQFSNSRSEMNVSTLELGDSALYLCASSLGPGGSYNEQFFGPGTRLTVL.

The rearrangement uses TRBV7-6 and TRBJ2-1; D may be TRBD1 (5 bases). V was pared by 1 base and J by 1 base, with 8 bases between. Germline values: CDR1 SGHVS, CDR2 FNYEAQ. This CDR3 region has 15 residues. The chain's CDR3 is CASSLGGASYNEQFF. As DNA, the CDR3 is TGTGCCAGCAGCTTAGGGGGCGCATCCTACAATGAGCAGTTCTTC.

This clone was seen just once. The gene calls are TRBV9 and TRBJ2-3; TRBD2 matches 9 bases. V dropped 3 bases and J dropped 4; count of bases not matched to a gene: 12. The CDR3 loop spans 17 amino acids. Germline V lookup: CDR1 SGDLS, CDR2 YYNGEE. The CDR3 DNA is TGTGCCAGCAGCGAGTGGGGGGCTAGCGGGACTTCAGATACGCAGTATTTT. Translated, it gives CASSEWGASGTSDTQYF.

The V gene is TRBV4-1, the J gene TRBJ2-1, with 10 bases lining up with TRBD1. V lost 3 bases and J lost 8; bases outside the gene matches: 10. Germline V CDR1 and CDR2: MGHRA, YSYEKL. The CDR3 is 16 residues long. CDR3 DNA sequence: TGCGCCAGCAGCCACCCTATCCGGGACAGGGGTCATGAGCAGTTCTTC. Protein product: CASSHPIRDRGHEQFF.

The chain carries TRBV7-2 and TRBJ2-5; the match to TRBD2 covers 11 bases. The CDR3 has 15 residues. V trimming: 2 bases; J trimming: 7 bases; junction bases outside the gene matches: 6. Germline V gene sequence: CDR1 SGHTA, CDR2 FQGNSA. The CDR3 spells CASSLSLAGGGTQYF. CDR3 nucleotides: TGTGCCAGCAGCTTAAGCCTAGCGGGAGGTGGGACCCAGTACTTC.

The gene calls are TRBV9 and TRBJ2-3, with D unclear. This CDR3 contains 14 residues. Germline lookup yields CDR1 SGDLS and CDR2 YYNGEE. Trimming removed 1 base from V and 0 bases from J, with 6 bases in between. The CDR3 bases are TGTGCCAGCAGCGTATTGACTAGCACAGATACGCAGTATTTT. Translation gives CASSVLTSTDTQYF.

This sequence joins TRBV18 and TRBJ1-2; D ambiguous. Per the germline V gene, CDR1 is KGHSH and CDR2 is LQKENI. The CDR3 is made up of 13 amino acids. Deletions cut 2 bases from V and 2 bases from J, with 6 bases between. The CDR3 bases are TGTGCCAGCTCACCATCGGGGAACTATGGCTACACCTTC. Translated, it gives CASSPSGNYGYTF.

The V gene is TRBV6-5, the J gene TRBJ2-2; 9 bases align to TRBD2. The CDR3 runs to 15 residues. V lost 2 bases, J lost 6 bases, and 4 bases stayed unmatched. Germline V gene data show CDR1 as MNHEY and CDR2 as SVGAGI. The chain's CDR3 is CASSYEASGAGELFF. The CDR3 coding sequence is TGTGCCAGCAGTTACGAGGCTAGCGGGGCCGGGGAGCTGTTTTTT.

The gene calls are TRBV7-9 and TRBJ1-3, with a weak D call TRBD1 (5 bases). The CDR3 has 15 residues. The germline V and J ends were trimmed by 3 bases and 6 bases, with 15 bases remaining between them. The V gene's germline CDR1 is SEHNR and CDR2 FQNEAQ (reference sequence). The CDR3 DNA reads TGTGCCAGCAGCTTTAGGGACGGGCCTTCAAACACCATATATTTT. Protein product: CASSFRDGPSNTIYF.

The chain employs TRBV5-4 and TRBJ2-5; D possibly corresponds to TRBD1 (8 bases). Germline loops: CDR1 SGHNT, CDR2 YYREEE (reference sequence). The V gene lost 0 bases and the J gene lost 7 bases, with 10 bases spanning the gap. The CDR3 spans 13 residues. The CDR3 bases are TGTGCCAGCAGCTTGGACAGGGGGGGGACCCAGTACTTC. It specifies CASSLDRGGTQYF.

The chain combines TRBV7-9 with TRBJ2-3, with D possibly being TRBD1 (5 bases). V lost 4 bases and J lost 4, with 9 bases in between. The CDR3 consists of 13 residues. The germline V gene has CDR1 SEHNR and CDR2 FQNEAQ (reference sequence). Here the CDR3 DNA reads TGTGCCAGCAGCTCCGACAGTGCAGATACGCAGTATTTT. Residues: CASSSDSADTQYF.

On this clone itself: The same CDR3 can be traced to other DNA sequences in this sample. This chain joins TRBV2 and TRBJ1-1, with 7 nucleotides matching TRBD1. The CDR3 has 13 residues. Germline trimming cut 6 bases from V and 1 base from J; bases unmatched to any gene: 2. Germline lookup yields CDR1 SNHLY and CDR2 FYNNEI. CDR3 sequence reads: CASRGDRNTEAFF. The CDR3 DNA is TGTGCCAGCAGGGGGGACAGGAACACTGAAGCTTTCTTT. Supplemented by reference TRBV2 and TRBJ1-1, the full variable domain reads EPEVTQTPSHQVTQMGQEVILRCVPISNHLYFYWYRQILGQKVEFLVSFYNNEISEKSEIFDDQFSVERPDGSNFTLKIRSTKLEDSAMYFCASRGDRNTEAFFGQGTRLTVV.

About this clone: The sample holds other DNA sequences that translate to the same CDR3. The chain couples TRBV28 to TRBJ1-3, with D maybe TRBD1 (5 bases). The CDR3 has 15 amino acids. Between the trimmed V and J ends, which lost 3 bases and 2 bases, there was a span of 11 bases. The germline gives CDR1 MDHEN, CDR2 SYDVKM. The CDR3 DNA sequence: TGTGCCAGCAGTTTGGGCAGGGTTGCTGGAAACACCATATATTTT. Its translation: CASSLGRVAGNTIYF.

This chain uses TRBV5-8 with TRBJ2-3, with D unresolved. In germline, CDR1 is SGHTS, CDR2 YDEGEE. V was pared by 6 bases and J by 3 bases, with 17 bases between. The CDR3 covers 15 residues. DNA for the CDR3: TGTGCCAGCACCGCCAGAGTGGGTTTGACAGATACGCAGTATTTT. It codes for CASTARVGLTDTQYF.

V is TRBV5-1 and J is TRBJ2-7, with 12 positions matching TRBD2. The CDR3 length is 17 residues. V lost 0 bases to trimming and J lost 5 bases; unmatched junction nucleotides: 9. The germline V gene has CDR1 SGHRS and CDR2 YFSETQ. The CDR3 is CASSLGASGRAADEQYF. CDR3 DNA: TGCGCCAGCAGCTTGGGGGCTAGCGGGAGGGCCGCGGACGAGCAGTACTTC.

J is TRBJ2-7 and V is TRBV30; a possible D gene is TRBD1 (6 bases). Germline V gene sequence: CDR1 GTSNPN, CDR2 SVGIG (reference sequence). Trimming removed 0 bases from V and 7 bases from J, with 10 bases in between. The CDR3 spans 12 residues. This CDR3 is CAWSVKQGEQYF. For the CDR3, the DNA is TGTGCCTGGAGTGTGAAACAGGGTGAGCAGTACTTC. Variable domain in full (rest from reference TRBV30 and TRBJ2-7): SQTIHQWPATLVQPVGSPLSLECTVEGTSNPNLYWYRQAAGRGLQLLFYSVGIGQISSEVPQNLSASRPQDRQFILSSKKLLLSDSGFYLCAWSVKQGEQYFGPGTRLTVT.